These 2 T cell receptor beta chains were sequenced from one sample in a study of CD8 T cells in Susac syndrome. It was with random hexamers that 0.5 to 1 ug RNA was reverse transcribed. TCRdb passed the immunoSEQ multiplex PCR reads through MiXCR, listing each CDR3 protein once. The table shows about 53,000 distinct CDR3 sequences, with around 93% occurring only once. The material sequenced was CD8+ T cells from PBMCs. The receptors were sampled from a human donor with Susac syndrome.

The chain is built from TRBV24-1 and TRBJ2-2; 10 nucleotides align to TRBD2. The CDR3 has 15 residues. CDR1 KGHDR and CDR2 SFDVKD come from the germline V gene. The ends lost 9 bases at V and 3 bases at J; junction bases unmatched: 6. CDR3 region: CATGSGGHDTGELFF. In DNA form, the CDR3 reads TGTGCCACCGGTAGCGGGGGGCACGACACCGGGGAGCTGTTTTTT.

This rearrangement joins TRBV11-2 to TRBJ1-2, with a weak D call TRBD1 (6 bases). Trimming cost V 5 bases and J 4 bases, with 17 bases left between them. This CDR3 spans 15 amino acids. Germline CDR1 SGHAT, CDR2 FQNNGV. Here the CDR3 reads CASSPWAVGGYGYTF. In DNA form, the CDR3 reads TGTGCCAGCAGCCCTTGGGCAGTAGGGGGCTATGGCTACACCTTC.